This TCR beta chain comes out of a study of response to subunit inactivated influenza vaccine. Each CDR3 protein gets one entry after TCRdb re-called the RT-PCR reads with MiXCR. The table has around 520,000 distinct CDR3 sequences, about an eighth seen once. Study outcomes and limitations: Each seasonal influenza vaccination recruits few new T cells, the authors suggested.

V shed 1 base and J 6 bases; nucleotides not matched to a gene: 7. The CDR3 extends over 16 amino acids. The sample holds a few counts of this clonotype. The antigen is unknown. This TCR derives from a man over 45 who received an inactivated influenza vaccine. The sample was PBMCs from blood, taken on the day of vaccination. This chain connects TRBV12-3 or TRBV12-4 to TRBJ2-1, with TRBD2 matching 9 bases. For the CDR3, the DNA is TGTGCCAGCAGTTTAGGAGGGCTAGCGGGGTTCAATGAGCAGTTCTTC. The encoded protein is CASSLGGLAGFNEQFF.